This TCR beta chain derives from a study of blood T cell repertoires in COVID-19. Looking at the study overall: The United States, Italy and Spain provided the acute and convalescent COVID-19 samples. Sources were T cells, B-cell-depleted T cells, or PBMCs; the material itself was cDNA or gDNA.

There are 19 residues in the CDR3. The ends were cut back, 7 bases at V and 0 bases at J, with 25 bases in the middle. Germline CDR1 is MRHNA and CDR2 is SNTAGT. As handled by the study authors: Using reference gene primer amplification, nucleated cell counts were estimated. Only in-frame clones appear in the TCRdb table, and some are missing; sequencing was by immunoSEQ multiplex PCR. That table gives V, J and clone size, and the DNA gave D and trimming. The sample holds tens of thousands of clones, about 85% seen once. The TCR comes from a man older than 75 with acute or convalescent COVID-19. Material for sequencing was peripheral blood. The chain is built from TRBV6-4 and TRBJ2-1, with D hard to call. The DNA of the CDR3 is TGTGCCAGCACCGACTGGGTCCCCTTGGCGGCCTACTCCTACAATGAGCAGTTCTTC. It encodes CASTDWVPLAAYSYNEQFF.